What follows describes a single T cell receptor (beta chain). Authors' processing steps: How many nucleated cells were present was estimated from reference gene primer amplification. Data came from immunoSEQ multiplex PCR; TCRdb stores just in-frame clones and leaves some out. Clone size and the V and J calls come from that table; the DNA yielded D and trimming. Seen here are roughly 30,000 clones, 76% observed once, and the top ten hold over 30%. The CDR3 extends over 20 amino acids. CDR1 LGHNA and CDR2 YSLEER come from the germline V gene. J gave up 4 bases and V 2 bases, and 21 bases lay outside the gene matches. These data come from a study of blood T cell repertoires in COVID-19. Study as a whole: In each case, the material was cDNA or gDNA derived from T cells, B-cell-depleted T cells, or PBMCs.

The chain couples TRBV4-3 to TRBJ2-7; TRBD1 agrees at 9 bases. Specimen: peripheral blood. This clonotype was obtained from a man between 65 and 79 years old with acute or convalescent COVID-19. The CDR3 DNA is TGCGCCAGCAGCCAACACATACTTGAAGAGAGGACAGGGGTGGCGTACGAGCAGTACTTC. It translates to CASSQHILEERTGVAYEQYF.